Listed here is a single TCR beta chain. What this receptor recognizes is not known. No base-level quality is on record; no much larger clone is a single base apart. Measured from the cysteine to the phenylalanine, the CDR3 is 15 residues long. Solely the CDR3 DNA is kept, with 45 bases framed from the first base. The germline V gene provides CDR1 MNHEY and CDR2 SVGAGI. At the junction V is shortened by 7 bases and J by 9 bases; bases outside the gene matches: 10. This specimen belongs to a study of T cell responses to AZD1222 COVID-19 vaccine (dated by TCRdb to 2020 to 2022). General notes on the study: Because spike-specific TCR depth and breadth did not differ between the two schedules, AZD1222 recipients who got a second dose at roughly 4 weeks were pooled with those who got a second dose at roughly 12 weeks. A total of approximately 250 trial participants underwent TCR sequencing, of whom more than 200 had received two doses of AZD1222 and some 25 had received two doses of the MenACWY control vaccine. Trial participants were enrolled into age subgroups of 18-55, 56-69 and 70-plus years, which contained roughly 140, 27 and 60 TCR-sequenced participants, respectively. Study-level results and caveats: A significant rise in spike-specific TCR breadth and depth was observed after two AZD1222 doses relative to day 0 and relative to MenACWY recipients. Because no samples from the day 14 peak response were available, repertoires could be characterized only after the peak T cell response. In the small 56-69-year group, the increase in depth fell short of significance, most likely because of low power. Epitopes outside the regions mutated in the B.1.351 and B.1.1.7 variants were reportedly recognized by nearly half of the unique spike-specific TCRs. Participants were mostly white British, with more females than males. The authors suggested clonal diversity may have been underestimated. CD4 TCRs associated with the vaccine covered the entire spike protein, and the dominant responses were in regions 160-218 and 743-854. Only a handful of AZD1222 recipients were SARS-CoV-2 seropositive at baseline, limiting conclusions about previously exposed vaccinees.

The time point label of this sample denotes: baseline before first vaccination. Samples from vaccinated people were obtained from the UK trials COV001 and COV002, which included a single-blind randomized controlled phase 2/3 trial of AZD1222 (ChAdOx1 nCoV-19) in healthy adults. For TCRbeta chain sequencing, PBMC samples from trial participants were taken at day 0 and at day 28 after the second dose. The CDR3 regions of human TCRbeta chains were analyzed by immunosequencing. On the study's bioinformatics: TCRs in the repertoires were compared against a reference library of SARS-CoV-2-specific TCRs that had been generated with the MIRA antigen-specificity platform. Breadth was defined as the fraction of unique TCRs that were SARS-CoV-2-associated, and depth was defined as the fraction of total T cells that were SARS-CoV-2-associated. Using the MIRA data, each spike-specific TCR was mapped to the spike region that the TCR reacts to and placed in a CD4 or CD8 class. Log10-transformed breadth and depth values were compared by one-way ANOVA with Sidak's multiple comparisons tests. Here the immuneACCESS table is served through TCRdb, limited to in-frame sequences with V and J called. Missing clones are a known gap in these copies; in checked studies unresolved V genes cover under half, and the rest lacks a known reason. V and J calls and clone size are given by that table; D and trimming were obtained from the DNA. In all, the sample holds under 200,000 clones, and 91% of those were seen once. Less than 5.5% of the sample belongs to the ten largest clones.

The rearrangement joined TRBV6-5 to TRBJ2-7, and 15 bases in between align with TRBD2. The sample was peripheral blood, taken on day 0 of AZD1222 vaccination. The receptor was isolated from an adult in good health. The DNA is TGTGCCAGCACCCCCCAGGGACTAGCGGGAGGAAGGCAGTACTTC. This yields the protein CASTPQGLAGGRQYF.